Included here is one T cell receptor (beta chain) sequence, with context. The antigen remains unidentified. Each cell subset's genomic DNA was divided evenly among several immunoSEQ plates. The protocol was immunoSEQ multiplex PCR, while the TCRdb copy is restricted to in-frame clones and leaves out a portion. The repertoire consists of about 750,000 clones, with over 90% occurring once and the leading ten covering nearly 25%. This sample is part of a study of shared clonotypes between healthy human individuals. Regarding the study as a whole: Non-shared clonotypes showed lower generation probabilities than clonotypes common to all four donors. Among donors, the sharing of clonotypes was expected to be influenced by sequencing depth.

Terminally differentiated effector memory CD45RA+ cells were excluded from the naive CD8 cells, which were CD45RO-negative and positively selected for CCR7. Caucasian adults living in Nashville, Tennessee, provided all samples. Germline V gene lookup returns CDR1 SGHDT and CDR2 YYEEEE. CDR3 length: 15 residues. Trimming removed 0 bases from V and 5 bases from J, with 14 bases in between. V is TRBV5-6 and J is TRBJ1-2, with TRBD1 as a possible D gene (5 bases). Sequencing used naive CD8+ T cells sorted from blood. This TCR was sampled from a man aged 30 to 45 in good health. The DNA for the CDR3 is TGTGCCAGCAGCTTGGGCTCCTCAGGGTATTATGGCTACACCTTC. It codes for CASSLGSSGYYGYTF.